This T cell receptor (beta chain) was profiled in a study of T cells in women clearing cervical HPV infection (dated by TCRdb to 2016 to 2019). As for the study more broadly: Cases were roughly 23 women with histologically confirmed HPV16-related CIN3 or worse, including a couple of invasive cancers. Among cases, blood sampling occurred a median of about 150 days after lesion detection, with an interquartile range of 90 to 200 days. Cases had a median age of approximately 32 years compared with under 40 for controls, and baseline characteristics showed no significant differences between the groups. Since HLA typing was available for only a few women, HLA type could not be ruled out as a confounder. An exploratory proof-of-principle case-control study, nested within the Guanacaste HPV Natural History Study in Costa Rica, was conducted to compare TCR repertoires across cervical HPV16 outcomes. Cases were matched to controls by age within five years and by the year the sample was collected. Quality controls consisted of five blinded duplicates per group, for a total of some 60 samples made up of around 50 participants and about 10 replicates. The parent cohort enrolled 10,000 to 11,000 women aged 18 or older in Guanacaste, Costa Rica, in about 1993 to 1994 and followed the women for 6 to 7 years. The approximately 25 controls were women who cleared a single incident HPV16 infection within 12 months without developing precancer or cancer. Blood from cases was collected at the visit where the lesion was first found, while blood from controls was collected once the infection could no longer be detected.

As concerns this clone: Its antigen is currently not known. The read gets to within 3 residues of the CDR3 end, and the germline J gene fills in the rest.

What the work shows at the level of the full study, not this receptor alone: Cases were distinguished from controls with an estimated AUC of roughly 0.79 by random forest classifiers combining richness and V gene abundances. Cases had lower TRBV6-7 relative abundance than controls (approximately 0.1% versus 0.16%; Bonferroni P = 0.0008). Because the number of T cells in each sample was unknown, differences in richness could reflect differing T-cell content rather than repertoire biology. The cross-sectional design could not show whether the associations came before the infection or were a result of it, and neither effector/memory subsets nor HPV-specific T cells were isolated. CIN3+ cases had significantly higher TCR repertoire richness than controls across sequencing depths, but evenness did not differ between the groups.

TCR beta CDR3 regions were amplified by multiplex PCR from an average of about 1,300 ng genomic DNA per sample using the immunoSEQ assay. To correct primer bias, the assay used a complete synthetic TCR repertoire to set an amplification baseline. The amplicons were sequenced on the Illumina platform. Regarding the original processing steps: Sequences were error-corrected by clustering with frequency ratios and a modified nearest-neighbor algorithm and were then analyzed in the immunoSEQ Analyzer with IMGT gene definitions. At each rarefaction depth, TCR richness and evenness were averaged across 20 rarefaction repeats, and samples with fewer sequences than that depth were excluded. V, D and J gene relative abundances were compared between groups with Wilcoxon rank sum tests, applying FDR correction. In the blinded duplicates, the intraclass correlation was over 95% for TCR richness and averaged about 80% across 60 to 70 gene segments. TCRdb carries this immuneACCESS record with in-frame sequences only. Its versions omit some clonotypes, under half of them owing to an unresolved V gene in the studies checked, with the rest unexplained. That table furnishes V, J and clone size, whereas the DNA furnished D and trimming. This sample's table contains 40,000 or so clones. 5.8% of the sample is taken by the ten largest.

Every participant had a single incident cervical HPV16 infection, and prevalent HPV16 infections were excluded. Cervical HPV DNA was detected by MY09/MY11 PCR and genotyped by dot-blot hybridization. Fifteen mL of heparinized blood were centrifuged, and the buffy coat was aliquoted, frozen at -30°C, then stored at -80°C. Genomic DNA was extracted from buffy coat specimens using QIAGEN kits. There are 14 amino acids in the CDR3, from cysteine to phenylalanine inclusive. The CDR3 was read in part: 33 bases, with the frame set at base 1. Between the V and J ends, shortened by 6 bases and 2 bases respectively, the junction contains 13 bases. Looking up the germline V gene (reference sequence) yields CDR1 PRHDT and CDR2 FYEKMQ.

The clonotype was recovered from a woman aged 18-69 years with a cervical HPV16 infection that either progressed to CIN3+ or cleared (not recorded which). Source material: blood buffy coat. The rearrangement joined TRBV13 to TRBJ1-1, with the D gene not confidently named. CDR3 DNA, as far as it was read: TGTGCCAGCAGAACCACCGAGGGTAACACTGAA. This is translated as CASRTTEGNTE. The whole CDR3 is CASRTTEGNTEAFF. The variable domain in full, with residues beyond the CDR3 obtained from the reference TRBV13 and TRBJ1-1 genes, is AAGVIQSPRHLIKEKRETATLKCYPIPRHDTVYWYQQGPGQDPQFLISFYEKMQSDKGSIPDRFSAQQFSDYHSELNMSSLELGDSALYFCASRTTEGNTEAFFGQGTRLTVV.